Each of the 27 T cell receptor beta chains below was sequenced from the same sample in a study of T cells after yellow fever vaccination (dated by TCRdb to the late 2010s). The library was built by means of 5' RACE. The sequencer listed for this sample is Illumina NovaSeq 6000. TCRdb reran the public reads through fastp at Q25 and MiXCR, keeping productive beta chains. Entries that share a CDR3 protein sequence are merged under the most common genes and DNA. The sample records about 170,000 distinct CDR3 sequences, more than 9.5% of which are singletons. The ten most abundant clones make up just over 35% of the sample. This specimen's treatment or condition label, interpreted: live attenuated yellow fever vaccine strain. The source material was CD8+ T cells sorted from PBMCs, sampled 15 days after the yellow fever booster vaccination. The receptors originated from a man in his late teens or twenties who received the YFV17D yellow fever vaccine.

This clonotype has just a few counts. Written as DNA, the CDR3 is TGCAGCATGCGCGGATTAGGTGCCCGGGCTTTCTTT. It translates to CSMRGLGARAFF. The rearrangement uses TRBV29-1 and TRBJ1-1; D not certain. V lost 8 bases and J lost 11, with 21 bases in between. The CDR3 is made up of 12 amino acids. Germline-derived CDR1 and CDR2 are SQVTM and ANQGSEA.

There are a few counts of this clonotype. This chain joins TRBV29-1 and TRBJ2-7, with D perhaps matching TRBD1 (5 bases). CDR3 length equals 13 residues. Trimming took 4 bases from V and 0 from J, leaving 10 bases between them. Germline loops: CDR1 SQVTM, CDR2 ANQGSEA. DNA for the CDR3: TGCAGCGTTGTCTATCAGGGCTCCTACGAGCAGTACTTC. This encodes CSVVYQGSYEQYF.

This clonotype has only a few counts. The chain recombines TRBV4-3 with TRBJ1-5; 7 positions match TRBD1. This CDR3 has 16 residues. The germline gives CDR1 LGHNA, CDR2 YSLEER. J lost 4 bases, V lost 0 bases, and 6 bases had no gene match. CDR3 coding DNA: TGCGCCAGCAGCCAAGACCGGGGCAGGGGGAATCAGCCCCAGCATTTT. This encodes CASSQDRGRGNQPQHF.

The chain combines TRBV6-5 with TRBJ2-5, with D unresolved. The V end lost 2 bases, the J end lost 5 bases, and 12 bases lay between the germline ends. This CDR3 is 14 amino acids long. Germline-derived CDR1 and CDR2 are MNHEY and SVGAGI. CDR3 bases: TGTGCCAGCAGTTACACGAACGGACCGGAGACCCAGTACTTC. It specifies CASSYTNGPETQYF.

The J gene is TRBJ1-4, the V gene TRBV15, with 10 bases lining up with TRBD1. Germline V gene sequence: CDR1 LNHNV, CDR2 YYDKDF (reference sequence). CDR3 length equals 15 residues. V lost 0 bases, J lost 8 bases, and 3 bases stayed unmatched. The CDR3 region is CATSRDRDRGEKLFF. CDR3 coding DNA: TGTGCCACCAGCAGAGACCGGGACAGGGGCGAAAAACTGTTTTTT.

V and J are TRBV6-1 and TRBJ2-3; 15 bases agree with TRBD2. From germline, CDR1 is MNHNS and CDR2 SASEGT. The CDR3 length is 14 residues. V gave up 11 bases and J gave up 7 bases; unmatched junction bases: 7. The CDR3 loop reads CACQGTSGGNTQYF. The CDR3 region has the DNA TGTGCCTGCCAGGGGACTAGCGGGGGGAATACGCAGTATTTT.

This clonotype was seen many times. This chain uses TRBV12-3 or TRBV12-4 with TRBJ2-3; D is ambiguous. The V end lost 6 bases, the J end lost 2 bases, and 3 bases lay between the germline ends. The CDR3 is 11 residues long. The CDR3 loop reads CASSSTDTQYF. CDR3 DNA: TGTGCCAGCAGCTCCACAGATACGCAGTATTTT.

The genes are TRBV7-6 and TRBJ1-4; D not certain. The CDR3 covers 17 residues. V shed 1 base and J shed 0 bases, with 12 bases lying between them. Per the germline V gene, CDR1 is SGHVS and CDR2 is FNYEAQ. The CDR3 loop reads CASSLETRMTTNEKLFF. CDR3 DNA: TGTGCCAGCAGCTTAGAAACCAGGATGACAACTAATGAAAAACTGTTTTTT.

Notes on this clonotype: One junction end disagrees with the germline gene, perhaps due to a read error. The chain joins TRBV12-3 or TRBV12-4 to TRBJ1-4; tentatively, D is TRBD1 (5 bases). The CDR3 has 11 amino acids. The CDR3 DNA reads as TGTGCCAGCAGTATCGCGGGGGAGGGGTCGTTT. It codes for CASSIAGEGSF.

J is TRBJ2-7 and V is TRBV7-2; weak D call: TRBD2 (5 bases). The CDR3 spans 13 residues. From germline, CDR1 is SGHTA and CDR2 FQGNSA. The V and J ends lost 9 bases and 1 base respectively, with 13 bases between them. The CDR3 protein is CASEEAPSYEQYF. The CDR3 DNA reads TGTGCCAGTGAGGAGGCACCGTCCTACGAGCAGTACTTC.

This clonotype was seen only a few times. The chain has TRBV20-1 and TRBJ2-7, with D tentatively TRBD2 (5 bases). Looked up from germline, CDR1 is DFQATT and CDR2 is SNEGSKA (reference sequence). This CDR3 spans 14 amino acids. V lost 2 bases and J lost 2, with 13 bases in between. CDR3 residues: CSARQDYRTYEQYF. For the CDR3, the DNA is TGCAGTGCTAGACAAGACTATCGGACCTACGAGCAGTACTTC.

This clonotype was seen a handful of times. The V gene is TRBV7-9, the J gene TRBJ1-1, with TRBD1 as a possible D gene (5 bases). Between the trimmed V and J ends, which lost 5 bases and 1 base, there was a span of 14 bases. The CDR3 extends over 15 amino acids. CDR1 is SEHNR and CDR2 is FQNEAQ in the germline V gene (reference sequence). Here the CDR3 DNA reads TGTGCCAGCAGCCCGGCCGTCGGACAGAACACTGAAGCTTTCTTT. Protein: CASSPAVGQNTEAFF.

This clonotype occurred once. CDR3 bases: TGTGCCAGCAGAGGCAGGGGAAACGAAAAACTGTTTTTT. Protein: CASRGRGNEKLFF. The chain links TRBV7-9 to TRBJ1-4; a weak D match, TRBD1 (6 bases). Trimming took 6 bases from V and 8 from J, leaving 13 bases between them. Germline V gene data show CDR1 as SEHNR and CDR2 as FQNEAQ (reference sequence). There are 13 residues in the CDR3.

The chain recombines TRBV4-1 with TRBJ2-3; D might be TRBD1 (6 bases). Trimming left V 2 bases short and J 4 bases short, with 13 bases between. This CDR3 contains 15 residues. The germline gives CDR1 MGHRA, CDR2 YSYEKL. The CDR3 protein is CASSQSAGVADTQYF. The DNA for the CDR3 is TGCGCCAGCAGCCAATCGGCAGGGGTGGCAGATACGCAGTATTTT.

The DNA for the CDR3 is TGCGCCAGCAGCCCTCTTGGTGGGCTAGGGGAAAAACTGTTTTTT. Its translation: CASSPLGGLGEKLFF. The chain employs TRBV4-1 and TRBJ1-4, with unresolved D. CDR1 and CDR2 (germline): MGHRA, YSYEKL. V was pared by 4 bases and J by 8 bases, with 17 bases between. The CDR3 length is 15 residues.

This clonotype was seen at least ten times. V gene TRBV14 combines with J gene TRBJ2-1, with 7 positions matching TRBD2. Germline trimming cut 6 bases from V and 2 bases from J; bases unmatched to any gene: 10. Germline V gene lookup returns CDR1 SGHDN and CDR2 FVKESK. The CDR3 totals 16 residues. CDR3: CASRSTSGLAYNEQFF. The DNA of the CDR3 is TGTGCCAGCAGGTCAACTTCAGGACTAGCCTACAATGAGCAGTTCTTC.

V gene TRBV7-9 combines with J gene TRBJ2-2; D is undetermined. Trimming removed 6 bases at V and 1 base at J, with 9 bases between. The CDR3 runs to 14 residues. From germline, CDR1 is SEHNR and CDR2 FQNEAQ (reference sequence). The CDR3 here is CASRSEKNTGELFF. CDR3 sequence (DNA): TGTGCCAGCAGATCAGAGAAGAACACCGGGGAGCTGTTTTTT.

Ten or more counts support this clonotype. This rearrangement joins TRBV29-1 to TRBJ2-3; 13 bases are a match to TRBD2. Germline V gene sequence: CDR1 SQVTM, CDR2 ANQGSEA. The CDR3 loop spans 16 amino acids. The V segment lost 3 bases and the J segment 1 base; nucleotides outside the gene matches: 4. CDR3 nucleotides: TGCAGCGTTGACGGGACTAGCGGGGACGGCACAGATACGCAGTATTTT. Its protein product is CSVDGTSGDGTDTQYF.

The rearrangement uses TRBV25-1 and TRBJ1-1; D is uncertain. V shed 6 bases and J shed 1 base, with 12 bases lying between them. The CDR3 has 14 residues. Germline V CDR1 and CDR2: MGHDK, SYGVNS. The DNA for the CDR3 is TGTGCCAGCAGCGAACTAACAGCGAACACTGAAGCTTTCTTT. Translated: CASSELTANTEAFF.

This clonotype was found a few times. This sequence joins TRBV2 and TRBJ2-1, with TRBD2 as a possible D gene (6 bases). This CDR3 is built from 15 residues. Trimming removed 6 bases from V and 8 bases from J, with 20 bases in between. The germline gives CDR1 SNHLY, CDR2 FYNNEI. This CDR3 is CASSSTRGNLDEQFF. DNA for the CDR3: TGTGCCAGCAGCTCTACTCGGGGGAATTTGGATGAGCAGTTCTTC.

The V call is TRBV12-3 or TRBV12-4, the J call TRBJ1-5; 11 bases map to TRBD1. CDR3 length equals 16 residues. The junction had 8 bases not matched to a gene; V was cut back by 5 bases and J by 5 bases. The CDR3 loop is CASSNRDRGLHQPQHF. The CDR3 DNA sequence: TGTGCCAGCAGTAACCGGGACAGGGGGTTGCATCAGCCCCAGCATTTT.

This sequence joins TRBV4-2 and TRBJ2-1, with D unresolved. Germline CDR1 is LGHNA and CDR2 is YNFKEQ. This CDR3 contains 14 residues. The V and J ends lost 2 bases and 3 bases respectively, with 8 bases between them. The CDR3 is CASSQRLGYNEQFF. CDR3 nucleotide sequence: TGTGCCAGCAGCCAAAGGTTAGGCTACAATGAGCAGTTCTTC.

This clonotype has only a few counts. The chain employs TRBV12-3 or TRBV12-4 and TRBJ2-6, with a possible D match to TRBD2 (5 bases). There are 18 residues in the CDR3. Between the trimmed V and J ends, which lost 4 bases and 2 bases, there was a span of 18 bases. The CDR3 nucleotides are TGTGCCAGCAGTTCGCTAGGAGGCGCTTTGACTGGGGCCAACGTCCTGACTTTC. This translates into CASSSLGGALTGANVLTF.

A few counts support this clonotype. The chain carries TRBV29-1 and TRBJ2-5; 10 bases are a match to TRBD1. V lost 2 bases and J lost 8; bases outside the gene matches: 11. The CDR3 loop spans 15 amino acids. In germline, CDR1 is SQVTM, CDR2 ANQGSEA. This CDR3 reads CSVEFVGTGANTQYF. The CDR3 DNA sequence: TGCAGCGTTGAATTCGTCGGGACAGGGGCCAATACCCAGTACTTC.

The chain recombines TRBV12-5 with TRBJ2-1, with TRBD2 identical over 8 bases. Germline V gives CDR1 LGHNT, CDR2 FRNRAP. V trimming: 0 bases; J trimming: 6 bases; junction bases outside the gene matches: 1. The CDR3 has 14 amino acids. Here the CDR3 DNA reads TGTGCTAGTGGTTTGGTCGGGACTAGCAATGAGCAGTTCTTC. Its protein product is CASGLVGTSNEQFF.

The chain has TRBV12-3 or TRBV12-4 and TRBJ2-7; D possibly uses TRBD1 or TRBD2 (6 bases each). V was pared by 6 bases and J by 6 bases, with 18 bases between. CDR3 length equals 14 residues. The DNA of the CDR3 is TGTGCCAGCAGCCCGATAGGGGGGCACGGCGAGCAGTACGTC. The encoded protein is CASSPIGGHGEQYV.

This rearrangement joins TRBV19 to TRBJ1-2; D gene uncertain. CDR1 and CDR2 (germline): LNHDA, SQIVND (reference sequence). Trimming shortened V by 6 bases and J by 6 bases, and 5 bases separated the two germline ends. The CDR3 has 10 amino acids. The CDR3 DNA sequence: TGTGCCAGTAGACAAAATGGCTACACCTTC. Translated, it gives CASRQNGYTF.